This T cell receptor (beta chain) was documented in a study of tumor and adjacent non-tumor tissue in lung cancer. Study summary: There were 11 to 12 adenocarcinoma, 2 squamous cell carcinoma and 1 small cell lung cancer cases.

The CDR3 is made up of 14 amino acids. Germline V CDR1 and CDR2: MNHNS, SASEGT. Findings and caveats of the study: Top 100 clones took a larger repertoire share in normal lung. Tumor tissue had significantly higher TCR diversity than normal lung.

This sample's RNA came from whole unsorted tissue. As regards this clonotype: Its target is not known. Given the absence of the conserved phenylalanine or tryptophan at the CDR3 end, a read error is likely.

A modified ARM-PCR protocol with three rounds of nested PCR amplified TCRbeta. TCRdb fed the multiplex PCR reads into MiXCR, producing one record per CDR3 protein. The profile covers around 79,000 distinct CDR3 sequences, with approximately 77% appearing a single time and about 9.5% taken by the ten largest. V usage is TRBV6-1 and J usage is TRBJ1-2, with 8 bases lining up with TRBD1. This receptor was taken from a woman in her 40s with non-small cell lung cancer. The sample comprised lung tumor tissue. The CDR3 here is CVSRVGTGNCGYTL. Here the CDR3 DNA reads TGTGTCAGCCGAGTCGGGACAGGCAACTGTGGCTACACCCTC.